Below are 30 T cell receptor beta chains sequenced from a single sample in a study of cytomegalovirus exposure and HLA in healthy donors. Assay: immunoSEQ multiplex PCR; the TCRdb copy retains only in-frame clones and omits some. The sample lists about 110,000 clones, roughly 87% seen once, with around 1.8% in the top ten. Sequenced material: PBMCs. These receptor sequences come from a woman under 30 in good health and CMV-seronegative.

The chain combines TRBV5-5 with TRBJ2-5, with D possibly being TRBD1 (5 bases). V was shortened by 0 bases and J by 9 bases, with 15 bases between the two germline ends. Germline V gene data show CDR1 as SGHKS and CDR2 as YYEKEE (reference sequence). This CDR3 spans 14 amino acids. Here the CDR3 DNA reads TGTGCCAGCAGCTTGGAACGGCCCCAAGGGGCCCAGTACTTC. This gives the protein CASSLERPQGAQYF.

The chain links TRBV28 to TRBJ1-1, with D tentatively TRBD1 (6 bases). Trimming took off 5 bases at V and 7 bases at J, with 11 bases between the two ends. The CDR3 is 12 amino acids. CDR1 is MDHEN and CDR2 is SYDVKM in the germline V gene. CDR3 sequence reads: CASSRTEFEAFF. CDR3 DNA: TGTGCCAGCAGTCGGACAGAGTTTGAAGCTTTCTTT. The full variable domain, its missing parts supplied by reference TRBV28 and TRBJ1-1, is DVKVTQSSRYLVKRTGEKVFLECVQDMDHENMFWYRQDPGLGLRLIYFSYDVKMKEKGDIPEGYSVSREKKERFSLILESASTNQTSMYLCASSRTEFEAFFGQGTRLTVV.

V usage is TRBV19 and J usage is TRBJ1-3, with TRBD1 identical over 10 bases. Germline values: CDR1 LNHDA, CDR2 SQIVND (reference sequence). J was trimmed by 0 bases and V by 9 bases; bases with no gene match: 5. This CDR3 is 15 amino acids long. The CDR3 DNA reads as TGTGCCAGCGGGACAGGGGTTTTCTCTGGAAACACCATATATTTT. This gives the protein CASGTGVFSGNTIYF. Using reference TRBV19 and TRBJ1-3 for the parts outside the CDR3, the full variable domain is DGGITQSPKYLFRKEGQNVTLSCEQNLNHDAMYWYRQDPGQGLRLIYYSQIVNDFQKGDIAEGYSVSREKKESFPLTVTSAQKNPTAFYLCASGTGVFSGNTIYFGEGSWLTVV.

This clone has only one observation. This rearrangement joins TRBV29-1 to TRBJ1-2; TRBD1 agrees at 10 bases. The CDR3 is 17 amino acids. Germline V gene sequence: CDR1 SQVTM, CDR2 ANQGSEA. V lost 2 bases to trimming and J lost 0 bases; unmatched junction nucleotides: 9. The CDR3 here is CSVEKSGQGPTNYGYTF. In DNA, the CDR3 is TGCAGCGTTGAAAAATCGGGACAGGGGCCTACTAACTATGGCTACACCTTC.

The CDR3 protein is CASSPGAEETQYF. The CDR3 DNA is TGTGCCAGCTCACCAGGGGCCGAGGAGACCCAGTACTTC. The chain couples TRBV18 to TRBJ2-5, with D possibly TRBD1 on 5 matching bases. The CDR3 sequence is 13 residues long. Germline V gene sequence: CDR1 KGHSH, CDR2 LQKENI. The V end lost 2 bases, the J end lost 5 bases, and 9 bases lay between the germline ends.

V usage is TRBV5-4 and J usage is TRBJ1-3, with D tentatively TRBD1 (6 bases). V was trimmed by 0 bases and J by 0 bases, leaving 13 bases between them. The CDR3 length is 17 residues. Germline values: CDR1 SGHNT, CDR2 YYREEE (reference sequence). The CDR3 loop is CASSLDRGGLSGNTIYF. In DNA form, the CDR3 reads TGTGCCAGCAGCTTGGATCGGGGGGGGCTCTCTGGAAACACCATATATTTT.

J is TRBJ2-4 and V is TRBV9; 9 bases line up with TRBD1. The CDR3 consists of 14 residues. V lost 2 bases and J lost 4; bases outside the gene matches: 1. The germline gives CDR1 SGDLS, CDR2 YYNGEE. The CDR3 loop is CASSVGTGKNIQYF. The CDR3 nucleotides read TGTGCCAGCAGCGTCGGGACAGGGAAAAACATTCAGTACTTC.

V usage is TRBV7-2 and J usage is TRBJ1-2; possibly TRBD1 for D (5 bases). The V and J ends lost 0 bases and 6 bases respectively, with 11 bases between them. Germline V gives CDR1 SGHTA, CDR2 FQGNSA. The CDR3 covers 14 residues. CDR3 sequence: CASSLAIGDNGYTF. The CDR3 DNA is TGTGCCAGCAGCTTAGCGATAGGGGATAATGGCTACACCTTC.

The V gene is TRBV5-6, the J gene TRBJ1-1, with 9 positions matching TRBD1. Trimming cost V 3 bases and J 5 bases; bases outside gene matches: 2. From germline, CDR1 is SGHDT and CDR2 YYEEEE. This CDR3 comprises 13 residues. Written as DNA, the CDR3 is TGTGCCAGCAGCTGGGGGACAGGGACTGAAGCTTTCTTT. It is translated as CASSWGTGTEAFF.

The rearrangement links TRBV7-2 to TRBJ2-7; D unresolved. The CDR3 contains 14 residues. Germline CDR1 reads SGHTA; CDR2 reads FQGNSA. Deletions cut 3 bases from V and 5 bases from J, with 14 bases between. The CDR3 region is CASSFFTASDEQYF. Written as DNA, the CDR3 is TGTGCCAGCAGCTTTTTCACAGCCTCGGACGAGCAGTACTTC. Together with reference TRBV7-2 and TRBJ2-7, the CDR3 gives the full variable domain: GAGVSQSPSNKVTEKGKDVELRCDPISGHTALYWYRQSLGQGLEFLIYFQGNSAPDKSGLPSDRFSAERTGGSVSTLTIQRTQQEDSAVYLCASSFFTASDEQYFGPGTRLTVT.

This chain joins TRBV19 and TRBJ2-7; 9 positions match TRBD1. The trim removed 5 bases at V and 1 base at J, leaving 3 bases unmatched. Germline V gene sequence: CDR1 LNHDA, CDR2 SQIVND (reference sequence). The CDR3 totals 14 residues. The DNA of the CDR3 is TGTGCCAGTAGTTGGGGACAGGGTTCCTACGAGCAGTACTTC. This sequence encodes CASSWGQGSYEQYF.

This chain uses TRBV30 with TRBJ1-4, with D possibly TRBD1 on 5 matching bases. CDR1 is GTSNPN, CDR2 SVGIG, per germline (reference sequence). Trimming pared 1 base from V and 6 bases from J, leaving 9 bases between. This CDR3 contains 13 residues. The CDR3 coding sequence is TGTGCCTGGAGTGAAGGGGTTGATGAAAAACTGTTTTTT. As protein: CAWSEGVDEKLFF.

The V gene is TRBV7-3, the J gene TRBJ1-2, with 9 nucleotides matching TRBD1. Losses at the gene ends were 9 bases for V and 2 bases for J; bases not matched to a gene: 7. The germline V gene encodes CDR1 SGHTA and CDR2 FQGTGA. This CDR3 spans 14 amino acids. This CDR3 is CASPGTGTNYGYTF. Here the CDR3 DNA reads TGTGCCAGTCCCGGGACAGGGACCAACTATGGCTACACCTTC.

V gene TRBV5-6 combines with J gene TRBJ2-4, with D tentatively TRBD1 (5 bases). The CDR3 has 14 amino acids. Trimming pared 7 bases from V and 7 bases from J, leaving 18 bases between. Germline V gene lookup returns CDR1 SGHDT and CDR2 YYEEEE. The CDR3 DNA reads as TGTGCCAGCGGGCCCCAGGGAAACCGGAACATTCAGTACTTC. Protein sequence: CASGPQGNRNIQYF.

The chain is built from TRBV28 and TRBJ2-7; D might be TRBD2 (6 bases). The CDR3 loop spans 14 amino acids. Germline V lookup: CDR1 MDHEN, CDR2 SYDVKM. Trimming removed 10 bases from V and 2 bases from J, with 18 bases in between. CDR3 region: CATLPRGYPYEQYF. Here the CDR3 DNA reads TGTGCCACCCTTCCTCGGGGGTACCCCTACGAGCAGTACTTC.

V gene TRBV5-5 combines with J gene TRBJ1-2; D remains unclear. Germline V lookup: CDR1 SGHKS, CDR2 YYEKEE (reference sequence). There are 15 residues in the CDR3. Trimming stripped 0 bases from V and 7 bases from J, with 16 bases between. The CDR3 DNA is TGTGCCAGCAGCTTGGTCGAGGCTTCGACGAGTGGCTACACCTTC. This codes for CASSLVEASTSGYTF.

The V and J genes are TRBV30 and TRBJ1-3; D is uncertain. Germline V gene lookup returns CDR1 GTSNPN and CDR2 SVGIG (reference sequence). Trimming took 0 bases from V and 0 from J, leaving 9 bases between them. This CDR3 has 15 residues. The CDR3 spells CAWSVRGNSGNTIYF. DNA of the CDR3: TGTGCCTGGAGTGTACGCGGCAACTCTGGAAACACCATATATTTT.

The chain uses TRBV28 and TRBJ1-5, with a weak D call TRBD1 (5 bases). Per the germline V gene, CDR1 is MDHEN and CDR2 is SYDVKM. CDR3 length: 15 residues. The germline V and J ends were trimmed by 10 bases and 6 bases, with 22 bases remaining between them. Here the CDR3 DNA reads TGTGCCAACCGTAAGGGGACGATGGGGGGTCAGCCCCAGCATTTT. This sequence encodes CANRKGTMGGQPQHF.

A remark on this clone: The junction and the germline gene differ at one end; a read error may be behind it. The gene calls are TRBV6-5 and TRBJ1-5; 7 bases agree with TRBD1. CDR1 and CDR2 (germline): MNHEY, SVGAGI. The CDR3 sequence is 15 residues long. The CDR3 DNA is TGTGCCACCAGTAAAGGCAGGGGGAGCAATCAGCCCCAGCATTTT. As protein: CATSKGRGSNQPQHF.

The V gene is TRBV5-6, the J gene TRBJ1-3; tentatively, D is TRBD1 (5 bases). With 0 bases removed from V and 0 bases from J, the gap between germline ends came to 10 bases. Germline V gives CDR1 SGHDT, CDR2 YYEEEE. The CDR3 is 16 residues long. The CDR3 sequence is CASSLGQSSSGNTIYF. CDR3 sequence (DNA): TGTGCCAGCAGCTTGGGACAGTCTTCCTCTGGAAACACCATATATTTT.

The V gene is TRBV7-9, the J gene TRBJ2-3; D gene unclear. The CDR3 length is 12 residues. Trimming removed 8 bases from V and 0 bases from J, with 6 bases in between. Germline V gene lookup returns CDR1 SEHNR and CDR2 FQNEAQ (reference sequence). CDR3 in amino acids: CASGASTDTQYF. The CDR3 bases are TGTGCCAGCGGAGCAAGCACAGATACGCAGTATTTT. Full variable domain (missing parts from reference TRBV7-9 and TRBJ2-3): DTGVSQNPRHKITKRGQNVTFRCDPISEHNRLYWYRQTLGQGPEFLTYFQNEAQLEKSRLLSDRFSAERPKGSFSTLEIQRTEQGDSAMYLCASGASTDTQYFGPGTRLTVL.

The chain combines TRBV11-2 with TRBJ2-5, with TRBD2 identical over 16 bases. The CDR3 has 16 amino acids. The V and J ends lost 5 bases and 5 bases, in that order; junction bases with no gene match: 5. Germline CDR1 reads SGHAT; CDR2 reads FQNNGV. The CDR3 protein is CASSDGTSGREETQYF. The CDR3 nucleotides are TGTGCCAGCAGCGACGGGACTAGCGGGAGGGAGGAGACCCAGTACTTC.

The V gene is TRBV7-9, the J gene TRBJ2-3; 8 bases match TRBD1. Germline loops: CDR1 SEHNR, CDR2 FQNEAQ (reference sequence). The CDR3 loop spans 15 amino acids. V was clipped by 2 bases and J by 5 bases; unmatched bases: 6. The CDR3 spells CASSLQGAQGDTQYF. The CDR3 nucleotides read TGTGCCAGCAGCTTACAGGGGGCGCAGGGAGATACGCAGTATTTT.

The chain has TRBV19 and TRBJ1-2; 7 bases agree with TRBD1. The germline CDR1 and CDR2 sequences are LNHDA and SQIVND (reference sequence). The J segment lost 4 bases and the V segment lost 0 bases, leaving 8 bases of the junction unmatched. This CDR3 is built from 16 residues. In DNA form, the CDR3 reads TGTGCCAGTAGTATAGATCCCCGACAGGGTCCCTATGGCTACACCTTC. This translates into CASSIDPRQGPYGYTF.

The chain is built from TRBV27 and TRBJ2-5; the D is unclear. The CDR3 covers 12 residues. In germline, CDR1 is MNHEY, CDR2 SMNVEV (reference sequence). Trimming took off 5 bases at V and 0 bases at J, with 4 bases between the two ends. CDR3 sequence: CASSHYQETQYF. CDR3 DNA sequence: TGTGCCAGCAGTCACTACCAAGAGACCCAGTACTTC.

In this sample, this clone turned up a few times. J is TRBJ2-7 and V is TRBV14, with TRBD1 matching 9 bases. J was trimmed by 6 bases and V by 6 bases; bases with no gene match: 9. Looked up from germline, CDR1 is SGHDN and CDR2 is FVKESK. CDR3 length: 14 residues. CDR3 region: CASRRTGGKVEQYF. In DNA, the CDR3 is TGTGCCAGCAGACGTACAGGGGGCAAGGTCGAGCAGTACTTC. The whole variable domain, filled in from reference TRBV14 and TRBJ2-7, reads EAGVTQFPSHSVIEKGQTVTLRCDPISGHDNLYWYRRVMGKEIKFLLHFVKESKQDESGMPNNRFLAERTGGTYSTLKVQPAELEDSGVYFCASRRTGGKVEQYFGPGTRLTVT.

On this clone: Other DNA sequences in this sample translate to the same CDR3. The chain uses TRBV7-6 and TRBJ1-1; D remains ambiguous. The CDR3 has 13 residues. The germline CDR1 and CDR2 sequences are SGHVS and FNYEAQ. V dropped 2 bases and J dropped 0 bases, with 4 bases sitting between them. CDR3 sequence reads: CASSLQLNTEAFF. The DNA for the CDR3 is TGTGCCAGCAGCTTACAGTTGAACACTGAAGCTTTCTTT.

The rearrangement joins TRBV7-9 to TRBJ1-1, with D unresolved. CDR1 is SEHNR, CDR2 FQNEAQ, per germline (reference sequence). The CDR3 runs 14 residues. V was pared by 1 base and J by 5 bases, with 11 bases between. Written as DNA, the CDR3 is TGTGCCAGCAGCTTAGACTTGGACTCTACTGAAGCTTTCTTT. It yields the protein CASSLDLDSTEAFF.

The rearrangement uses TRBV19 and TRBJ1-1; a weak D match, TRBD1 (5 bases). The V end was cut by 10 bases, the J end by 1 base, with 13 bases between. CDR1 is LNHDA and CDR2 is SQIVND in the germline V gene (reference sequence). This CDR3 is built from 13 residues. The CDR3 DNA is TGTGCCATAAGAGGCGGGGGGAACACTGAAGCTTTCTTT. Translated: CAIRGGGNTEAFF.

This chain connects TRBV7-8 to TRBJ1-2; 10 bases match TRBD1. Germline V lookup: CDR1 SGHVS, CDR2 FQNEAQ. The V and J ends lost 4 bases and 4 bases, in that order; junction bases with no gene match: 9. This CDR3 is built from 16 residues. CDR3 in DNA: TGTGCCAGCAGCTCCCTCTTGGGACAGGGGCGCTATGGCTACACCTTC. Its translation is CASSSLLGQGRYGYTF.